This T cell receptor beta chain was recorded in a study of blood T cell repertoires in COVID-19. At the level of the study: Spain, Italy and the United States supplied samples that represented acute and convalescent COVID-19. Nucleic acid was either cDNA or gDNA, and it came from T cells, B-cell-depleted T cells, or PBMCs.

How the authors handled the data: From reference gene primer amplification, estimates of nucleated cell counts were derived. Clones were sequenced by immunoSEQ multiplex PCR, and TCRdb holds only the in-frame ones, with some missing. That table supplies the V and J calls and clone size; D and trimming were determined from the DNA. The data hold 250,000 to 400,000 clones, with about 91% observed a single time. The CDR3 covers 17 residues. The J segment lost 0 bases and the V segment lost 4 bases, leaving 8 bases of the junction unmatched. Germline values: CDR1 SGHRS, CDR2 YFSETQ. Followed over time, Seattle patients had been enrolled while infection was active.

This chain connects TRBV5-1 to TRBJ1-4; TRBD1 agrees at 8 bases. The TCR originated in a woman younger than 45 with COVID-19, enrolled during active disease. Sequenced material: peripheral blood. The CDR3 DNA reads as TGCGCCAGCAGCCGACAGGGGAGAAGTGCAACTAATGAAAAACTGTTTTTT. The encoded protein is CASSRQGRSATNEKLFF.